The following is a TCR beta chain sequence with its context. These data come from a study of blood T cell repertoires in COVID-19. Per the original data handling: Amplified reference gene primers provided the basis for estimating nucleated cell counts. The method was immunoSEQ multiplex PCR; TCRdb's version includes in-frame clones alone and lacks a portion of them. The V and J calls and clone size come from that table; D and trimming were worked out from the DNA. This sample has some 340,000 clones, with about 89% found just once. Participant age was roughly 18 to 95 years, and participants resided in fewer than 30 US areas. The V gene lost 3 bases and the J gene lost 4 bases, with 12 bases spanning the gap. Germline V gene sequence: CDR1 SEHNR, CDR2 FQNEAQ (reference sequence). The CDR3 is 14 residues long.

The chain employs TRBV7-9 and TRBJ2-5; maybe TRBD2 (5 bases). This TCR derives from a woman aged 30 to 39 who had recovered from COVID-19. Input material: PBMCs or T cells enriched from blood (not recorded which). The CDR3: CASSLMDSGETQYF. DNA of the CDR3: TGTGCCAGCAGCTTGATGGACTCTGGAGAGACCCAGTACTTC.